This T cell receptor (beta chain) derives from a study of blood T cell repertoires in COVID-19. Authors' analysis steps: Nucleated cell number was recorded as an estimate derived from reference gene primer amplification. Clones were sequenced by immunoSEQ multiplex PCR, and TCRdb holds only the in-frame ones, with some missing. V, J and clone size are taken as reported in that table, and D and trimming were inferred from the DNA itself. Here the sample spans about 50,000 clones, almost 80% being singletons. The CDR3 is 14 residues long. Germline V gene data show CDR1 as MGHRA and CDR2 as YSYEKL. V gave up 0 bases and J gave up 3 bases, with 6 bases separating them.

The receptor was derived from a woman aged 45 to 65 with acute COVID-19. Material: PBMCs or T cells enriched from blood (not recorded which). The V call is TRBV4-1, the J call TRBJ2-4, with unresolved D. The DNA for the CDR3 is TGCGCCAGCAGCCAAGATAAGAGCAAAAACATTCAGTACTTC. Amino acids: CASSQDKSKNIQYF.